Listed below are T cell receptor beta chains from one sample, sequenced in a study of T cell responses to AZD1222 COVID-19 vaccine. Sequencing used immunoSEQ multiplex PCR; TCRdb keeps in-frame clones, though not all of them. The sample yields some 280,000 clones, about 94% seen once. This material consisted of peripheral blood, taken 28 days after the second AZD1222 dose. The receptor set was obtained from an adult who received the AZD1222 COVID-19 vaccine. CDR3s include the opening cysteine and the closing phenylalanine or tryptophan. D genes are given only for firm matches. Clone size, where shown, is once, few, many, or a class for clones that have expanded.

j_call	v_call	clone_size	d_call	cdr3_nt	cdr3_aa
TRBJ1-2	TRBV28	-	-	TGTGCCAGCAGTTACGAGAACTATGGCTACACCTTC	CASSYENYGYTF
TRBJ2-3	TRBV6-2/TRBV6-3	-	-	TGTGCCAGCAGTTATGCGGGTCTGAGCACAGATACGCAGTATTTT	CASSYAGLSTDTQYF
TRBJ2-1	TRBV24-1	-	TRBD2	TGTGCCACCAGTGACCCGGGACTAGCGGGAGTAAATGAGCAGTTCTTC	CATSDPGLAGVNEQFF
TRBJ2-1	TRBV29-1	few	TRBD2	TGCAGCGAGTTACTGTTAGCGGGAGGGCCCGTTGAGCAGTTCTTC	CSELLLAGGPVEQFF
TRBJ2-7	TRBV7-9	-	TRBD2	TGTGCCAGCAGCTCCAGGAGCGGGACCAGGGACGAGCAGTACTTC	CASSSRSGTRDEQYF
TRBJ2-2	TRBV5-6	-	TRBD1	TGTGCCAGCAGCATCCCCGGGACAGGGGAAACCGGGGAGCTGTTTTTT	CASSIPGTGETGELFF
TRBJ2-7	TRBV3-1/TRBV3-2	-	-	TGTGCCAGCAGCCAAGAAGTGGCTGGCTACGAGCAGTACTTC	CASSQEVAGYEQYF
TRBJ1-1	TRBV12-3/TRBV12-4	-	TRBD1	TGTGCCAGCAGTTACAGGGGCACAGCTTTCTTT	CASSYRGTAFF
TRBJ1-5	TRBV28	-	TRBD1	TGTGCCAGCAGTTCCTTGGGACAGGATAATCAGCCCCAGCATTTT	CASSSLGQDNQPQHF
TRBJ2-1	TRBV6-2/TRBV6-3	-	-	TGTGCCAGCAGTTACCTACTACCATCCTACAATGAGCAGTTCTTC	CASSYLLPSYNEQFF
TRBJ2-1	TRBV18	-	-	TGTGCCAGCTCACCGGGGGCCGAGCAGTTCTTC	CASSPGAEQFF
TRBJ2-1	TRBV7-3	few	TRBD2	TGTGCCAGCAGCCTTGGACTAGCGGGAGGCCACAATGAGCAGTTCTTC	CASSLGLAGGHNEQFF
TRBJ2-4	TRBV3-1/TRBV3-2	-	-	TGTGCCAGCAGCCAAGGGAAAAACATTCAGTACTTC	CASSQGKNIQYF
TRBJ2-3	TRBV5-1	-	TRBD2	TGCGCCAGCAGGTTTCGGACTAGCGGGGGGATCACAGATACGCAGTATTTT	CASRFRTSGGITDTQYF
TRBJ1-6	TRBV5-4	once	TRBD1	TGTGCCAGCAGCTTCGTTGGGAGCAGGGGGCGTTCACCCCTCCACTTT	CASSFVGSRGRSPLHF
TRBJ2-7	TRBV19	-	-	TGTGCCAGTAGTGTACAGGGCTACGAGCAGTACTTC	CASSVQGYEQYF
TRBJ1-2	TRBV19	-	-	TGTGCCAGTAGTTCGACCCTCTATGGCTACACCTTC	CASSSTLYGYTF
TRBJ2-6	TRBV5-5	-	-	TGTGCCAGCAGCGTCATAATCTCTGGGGCCAACGTCCTGACTTTC	CASSVIISGANVLTF
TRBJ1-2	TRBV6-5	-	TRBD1	TGTGCCAGCAGTAGTCAAGGACAGGGGGCGGTTGGCTACACCTTC	CASSSQGQGAVGYTF
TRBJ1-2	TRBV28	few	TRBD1	TGTGCCAGCAGTTCCGGGGACAGGGCCTATGGCTACACCTTC	CASSSGDRAYGYTF
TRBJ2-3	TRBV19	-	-	TGTGCCAGTAGTATAAGACCTCATCCAGATACGCAGTATTTT	CASSIRPHPDTQYF
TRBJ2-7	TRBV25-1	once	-	TGTGCCAGCAGTGTGTACTTGGGCGAGCAGTACTTC	CASSVYLGEQYF
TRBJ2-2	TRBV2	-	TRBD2	TGTGCCAGCTGCCCTACTAGCGGGGGGGACACCGGGGAGCTGTTTTTT	CASCPTSGGDTGELFF
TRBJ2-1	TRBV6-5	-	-	TGTGCCAGCACCGGAGAGGGCCCCTACAATGAGCAGTTCTTC	CASTGEGPYNEQFF
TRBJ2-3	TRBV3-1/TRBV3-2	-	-	TGTGCCAGCAGCCCCGGGTGGGACACAGATACGCAGTATTTT	CASSPGWDTDTQYF
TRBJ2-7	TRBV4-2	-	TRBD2	TGTGCCAGCAGCCAATCTGGGGAGGGCCCCTACGAGCAGTACTTC	CASSQSGEGPYEQYF
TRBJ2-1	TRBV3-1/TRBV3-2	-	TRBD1	TGTGCCAGCAGCCAAGTGACAGGGGGCTCCTACAATGAGCAGTTCTTC	CASSQVTGGSYNEQFF
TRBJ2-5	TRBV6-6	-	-	TGTGCCAGCAGAGGAGGGGGGCCAGAGACCCAGTACTTC	CASRGGGPETQYF
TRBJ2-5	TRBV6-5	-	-	TGTGCCAGCAGAGGGGGGCCGGGCGAGACCCAGTACTTC	CASRGGPGETQYF
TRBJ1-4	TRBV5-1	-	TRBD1	TGCGCCAGCAGCAACGGACAGGCAGCAACTAATGAAAAACTGTTTTTT	CASSNGQAATNEKLFF
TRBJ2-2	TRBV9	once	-	TGTGCCAGCAGCTTTTGGGACTCCCCTTTTGGGGAGCTGTTTTTT	CASSFWDSPFGELFF
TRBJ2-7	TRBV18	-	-	TGTGCCAGCCAGGGGGACTCGTACTCCTACGAGCAGTACTTC	CASQGDSYSYEQYF
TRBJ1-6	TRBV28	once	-	TGTGCCTTCGGAAACTCACCCCTCCACTTT	CAFGNSPLHF
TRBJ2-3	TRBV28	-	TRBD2	TGTGCCAGCAGTTTTGGTGGGAGGGCCACAGATACGCAGTATTTT	CASSFGGRATDTQYF
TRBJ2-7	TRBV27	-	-	TGTGCCAGCAGTTCCTCTGGGGGATACGAGCAGTACTTC	CASSSSGGYEQYF
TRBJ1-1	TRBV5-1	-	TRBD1	TGCGCCAGCAGTTTTACAGGGGACACTGAAGCTTTCTTT	CASSFTGDTEAFF
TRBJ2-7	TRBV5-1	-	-	TGCGCCAGCAGCAAGGACAGTTCCTACGAGCAGTACTTC	CASSKDSSYEQYF
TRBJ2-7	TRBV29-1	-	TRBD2	TGCAGCGTTGCCCCGGGACTAGCGGGGGCCTACGAGCAGTACTTC	CSVAPGLAGAYEQYF
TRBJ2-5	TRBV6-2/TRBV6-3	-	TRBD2	TGTGCCAGCAGCAACCGAGGACTAGCGGGACAAGAGACCCAGTACTTC	CASSNRGLAGQETQYF
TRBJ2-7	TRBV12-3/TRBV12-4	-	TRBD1	TGTGCCAGCAAGGCAGGGGGCTACGAGCAGTACTTC	CASKAGGYEQYF
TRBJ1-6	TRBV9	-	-	TGTGCCAGCAGCCCCCACGGGGCAGTCCAGAATTCACCCCTCCACTTT	CASSPHGAVQNSPLHF
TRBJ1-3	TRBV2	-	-	TGTGCCAGCAGGTCAGGGTCTGGAAACACCATATATTTT	CASRSGSGNTIYF
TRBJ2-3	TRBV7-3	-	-	TGTGCCAGCAGCTGGGGGGCTAGCGGAACCACAGATACGCAGTATTTT	CASSWGASGTTDTQYF
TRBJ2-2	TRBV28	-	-	TGTGCCAGCCTATCTGGAGCCGGGGAGCTGTTTTTT	CASLSGAGELFF
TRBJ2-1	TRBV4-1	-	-	TGCGCCAGCAGCCACCCAATGGGACGTTATTACAATGAGCAGTTCTTC	CASSHPMGRYYNEQFF
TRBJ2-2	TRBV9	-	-	TGTGCCAGCAGCGTAGCCATTTCCAATTCCGGGGAGCTGTTTTTT	CASSVAISNSGELFF
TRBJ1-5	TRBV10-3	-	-	TGTGCCATCAGTGAGTCGGAGACCCAGCCCCAGCATTTT	CAISESETQPQHF
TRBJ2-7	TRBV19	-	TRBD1	TGTGCCAGTAGTATGGGACAGGGGCGCTCCTACGAGCAGTACTTC	CASSMGQGRSYEQYF
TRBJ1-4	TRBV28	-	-	TGTGCCAGCAGTTTACTCCAGGGTAGGGAAAAACTGTTTTTT	CASSLLQGREKLFF
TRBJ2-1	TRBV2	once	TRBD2	TGTGCCAGCAGCGCCCGGAGCGGGAGTATTATAGTGAATGAGCAGTTCTTC	CASSARSGSIIVNEQFF
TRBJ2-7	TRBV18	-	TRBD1	TGTGCCAGCTCATATCAAGGACAGGGGGCCGGGGAGCAGTACTTC	CASSYQGQGAGEQYF
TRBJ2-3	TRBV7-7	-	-	TGTGCCAGCAGCTTAGGCGACAAGGGAACAGATACGCAGTATTTT	CASSLGDKGTDTQYF
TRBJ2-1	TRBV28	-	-	TGTGCCAGCGGGTTGGGCAGAAATGAGCAGTTCTTC	CASGLGRNEQFF
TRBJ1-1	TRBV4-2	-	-	TGTGCCAGCAGCCAAGATCGGGGGGTATGGACTGAAGCTTTCTTT	CASSQDRGVWTEAFF
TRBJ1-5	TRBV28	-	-	TGTGCCAGCAGCCCTTCCTGGACGGCCTGGCAGCCCCAGCATTTT	CASSPSWTAWQPQHF
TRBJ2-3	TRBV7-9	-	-	TGTGCCAGCAGCTTACGCGGCAGCGGCCCCGCGGGAGATACGCAGTATTTT	CASSLRGSGPAGDTQYF
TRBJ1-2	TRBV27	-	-	TGTGCCAGCAGTCCGCCAGGCCTCTATGGCTACACCTTC	CASSPPGLYGYTF
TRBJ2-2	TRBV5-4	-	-	TGTGCCAGCAGCGTCGGGACTTCGAACACCGGGGAGCTGTTTTTT	CASSVGTSNTGELFF
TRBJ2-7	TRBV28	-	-	TGTGCCAGCAGTACCCCGGGCCATAACGAGCAGTACTTC	CASSTPGHNEQYF
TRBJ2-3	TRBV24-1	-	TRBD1	TGTGCCACCAGTGATGACGACAGGGCGGGAGATACGCAGTATTTT	CATSDDDRAGDTQYF